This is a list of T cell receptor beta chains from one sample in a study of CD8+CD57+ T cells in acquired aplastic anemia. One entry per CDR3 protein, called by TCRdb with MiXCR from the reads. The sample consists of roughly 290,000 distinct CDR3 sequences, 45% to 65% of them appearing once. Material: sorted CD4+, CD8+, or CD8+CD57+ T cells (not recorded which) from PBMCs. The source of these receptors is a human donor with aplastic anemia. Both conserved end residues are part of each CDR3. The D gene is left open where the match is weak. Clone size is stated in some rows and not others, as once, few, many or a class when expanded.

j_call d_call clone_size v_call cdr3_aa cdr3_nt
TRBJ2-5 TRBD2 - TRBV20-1 CSARVSGSMETQYF TGCAGTGCTAGAGTGAGCGGGAGTATGGAGACCCAGTACTTC
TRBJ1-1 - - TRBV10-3 CAITRTENTEAFF TGTGCCATCACCCGAACAGAGAACACTGAAGCTTTCTTT
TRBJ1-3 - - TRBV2 CASSVGITYSGNTIYF TGTGCCAGCAGTGTAGGGATTACCTACTCTGGAAACACCATATATTTT
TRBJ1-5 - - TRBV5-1 CASSLEWDQPQHF TGCGCCAGCAGCTTGGAATGGGATCAGCCCCAGCATTTT
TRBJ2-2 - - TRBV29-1 CSFGVSGTGELFF TGCAGCTTCGGCGTGTCGGGCACCGGGGAGCTGTTTTTT
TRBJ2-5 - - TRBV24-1 CATSDTGPGKAQYF TGTGCCACCAGTGATACCGGACCCGGCAAGGCCCAGTACTTC
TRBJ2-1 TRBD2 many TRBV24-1 CATSDSGGYGNEQFF TGTGCCACCAGTGACTCGGGGGGGTACGGTAATGAGCAGTTCTTC
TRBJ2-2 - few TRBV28 CASSLGGKGRTGELFF TGTGCCAGCAGTTTAGGAGGAAAGGGGCGCACCGGGGAGCTGTTTTTT
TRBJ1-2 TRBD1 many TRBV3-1 CASGAGGYGYTF TGTGCCAGCGGGGCAGGGGGGTATGGCTACACCTTC
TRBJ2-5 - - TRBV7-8 CASSFQFLETQYF TGTGCCAGCAGCTTCCAATTTCTTGAGACCCAGTACTTC
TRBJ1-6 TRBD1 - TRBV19 CASSTTGTGDNSPLHF TGTGCCAGTAGTACTACCGGGACAGGGGATAATTCACCCCTCCACTTT
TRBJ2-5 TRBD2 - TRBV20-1 CSASSPTSGSGQETQYF TGCAGTGCCAGCAGCCCGACTAGCGGGAGTGGTCAAGAGACCCAGTACTTC
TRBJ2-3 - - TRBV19 CASSMRSVDTQYF TGTGCCAGTAGTATGCGTAGCGTGGATACGCAGTATTTT
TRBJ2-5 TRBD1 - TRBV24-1 CATSDPVQGALETQYF TGTGCCACCAGTGACCCGGTACAGGGGGCTTTAGAGACCCAGTACTTC
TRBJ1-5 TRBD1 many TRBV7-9 CASSLATGVNQPQHF TGTGCCAGCAGCTTAGCCACAGGGGTCAATCAGCCCCAGCATTTT
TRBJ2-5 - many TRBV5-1 CASSLNGQMQETQYF TGCGCCAGCAGCTTAAACGGACAGATGCAAGAGACCCAGTACTTC